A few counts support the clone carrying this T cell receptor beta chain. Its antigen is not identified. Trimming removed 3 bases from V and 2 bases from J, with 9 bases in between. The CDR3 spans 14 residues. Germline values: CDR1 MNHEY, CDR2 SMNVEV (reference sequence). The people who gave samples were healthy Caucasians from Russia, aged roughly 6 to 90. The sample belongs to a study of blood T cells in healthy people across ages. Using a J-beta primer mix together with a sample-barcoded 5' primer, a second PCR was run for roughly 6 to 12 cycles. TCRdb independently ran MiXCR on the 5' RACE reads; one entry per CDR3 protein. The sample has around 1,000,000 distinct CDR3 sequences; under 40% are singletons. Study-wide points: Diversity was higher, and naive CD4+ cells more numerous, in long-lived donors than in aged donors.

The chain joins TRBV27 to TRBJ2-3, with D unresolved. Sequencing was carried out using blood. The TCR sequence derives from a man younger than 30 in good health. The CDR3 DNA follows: TGTGCCAGCAGTTTTAGCAGTTCCACAGATACGCAGTATTTT. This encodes CASSFSSSTDTQYF.